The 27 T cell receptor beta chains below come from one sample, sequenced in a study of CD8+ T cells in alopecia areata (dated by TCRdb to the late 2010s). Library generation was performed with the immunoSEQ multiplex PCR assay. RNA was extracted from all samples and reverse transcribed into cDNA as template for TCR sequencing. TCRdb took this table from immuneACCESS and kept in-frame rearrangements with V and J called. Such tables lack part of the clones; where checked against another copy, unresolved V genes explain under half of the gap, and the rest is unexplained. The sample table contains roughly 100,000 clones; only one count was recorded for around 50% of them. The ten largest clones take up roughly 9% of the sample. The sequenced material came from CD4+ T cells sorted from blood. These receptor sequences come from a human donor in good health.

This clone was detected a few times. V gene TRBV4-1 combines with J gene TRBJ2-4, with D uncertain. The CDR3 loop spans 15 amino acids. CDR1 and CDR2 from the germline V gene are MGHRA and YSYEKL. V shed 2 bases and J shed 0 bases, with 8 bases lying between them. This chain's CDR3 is CASSQLQVAKNIQYF. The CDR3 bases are TGCGCCAGCAGCCAACTGCAGGTAGCCAAAAACATTCAGTACTTC.

The CDR3 nucleotides read TGTGCCTGCAGGGGGAATACTGAAGCTTTCTTT. Protein sequence: CACRGNTEAFF. The chain recombines TRBV30 with TRBJ1-1, with 7 bases that match TRBD1. Trimming removed 6 bases from V and 5 bases from J; junction bases left unmatched: 3. The CDR3 extends over 11 amino acids. Per germline, CDR1 GTSNPN and CDR2 SVGIG (reference sequence).

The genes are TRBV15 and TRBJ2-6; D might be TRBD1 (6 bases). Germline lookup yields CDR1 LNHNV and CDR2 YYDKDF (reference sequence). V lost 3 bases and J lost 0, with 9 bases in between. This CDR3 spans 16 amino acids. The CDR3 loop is CATSSGQLSGANVLTF. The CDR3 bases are TGTGCCACCAGCAGCGGACAGCTCTCTGGGGCCAACGTCCTGACTTTC. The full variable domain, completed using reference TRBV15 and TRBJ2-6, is DAMVIQNPRYQVTQFGKPVTLSCSQTLNHNVMYWYQQKSSQAPKLLFHYYDKDFNNEADTPDNFQSRRPNTSFCFLDIRSPGLGDTAMYLCATSSGQLSGANVLTFGAGSRLTVL.

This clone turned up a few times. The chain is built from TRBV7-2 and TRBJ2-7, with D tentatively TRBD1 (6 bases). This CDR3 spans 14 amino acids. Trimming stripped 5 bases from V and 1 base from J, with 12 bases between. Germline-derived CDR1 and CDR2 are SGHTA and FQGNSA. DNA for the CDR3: TGTGCCAGCAGCCGACTACAGGGTTCCTACGAGCAGTACTTC. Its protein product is CASSRLQGSYEQYF.

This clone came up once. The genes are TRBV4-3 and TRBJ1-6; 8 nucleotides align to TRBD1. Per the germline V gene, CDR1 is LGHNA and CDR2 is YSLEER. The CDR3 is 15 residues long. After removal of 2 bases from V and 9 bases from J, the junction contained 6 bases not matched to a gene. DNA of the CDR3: TGCGCCAGCAGCCAATGGACAGGGAGCAGTTCACCCCTCCACTTT. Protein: CASSQWTGSSSPLHF.

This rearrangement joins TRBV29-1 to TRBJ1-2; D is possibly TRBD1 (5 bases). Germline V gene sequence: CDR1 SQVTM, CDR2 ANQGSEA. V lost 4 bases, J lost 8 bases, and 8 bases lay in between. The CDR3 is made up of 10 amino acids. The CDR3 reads CSVAWDGYTF. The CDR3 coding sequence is TGCAGCGTTGCGTGGGACGGCTACACCTTC. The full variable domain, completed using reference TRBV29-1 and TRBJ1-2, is SAVISQKPSRDICQRGTSLTIQCQVDSQVTMMFWYRQQPGQSLTLIATANQGSEATYESGFVIDKFPISRPNLTFSTLTVSNMSPEDSSIYLCSVAWDGYTFGSGTRLTVV.

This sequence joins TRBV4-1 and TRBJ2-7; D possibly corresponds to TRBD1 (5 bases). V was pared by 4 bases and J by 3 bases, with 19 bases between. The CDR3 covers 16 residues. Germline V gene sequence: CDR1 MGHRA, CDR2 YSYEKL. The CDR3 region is CASSRGVTGLIYEQYF. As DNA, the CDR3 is TGCGCCAGCAGCCGTGGTGTCACAGGTTTAATCTACGAGCAGTACTTC.

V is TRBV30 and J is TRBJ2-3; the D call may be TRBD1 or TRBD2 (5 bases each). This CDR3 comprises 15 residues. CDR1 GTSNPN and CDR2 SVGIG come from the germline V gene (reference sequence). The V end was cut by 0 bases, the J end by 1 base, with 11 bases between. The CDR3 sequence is CAWSVRGLGTDTQYF. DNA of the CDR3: TGTGCCTGGAGTGTACGGGGCCTCGGCACAGATACGCAGTATTTT.

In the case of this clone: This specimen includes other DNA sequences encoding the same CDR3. CDR3 bases: TGTGCCTGGAGTGTACGCGATAATCAGCCCCAGCATTTT. Translating it yields CAWSVRDNQPQHF. This rearrangement joins TRBV30 to TRBJ1-5; D not resolved. The CDR3 is 13 amino acids. V was clipped by 0 bases and J by 4 bases, with 7 bases between them. Germline-derived CDR1 and CDR2 are GTSNPN and SVGIG (reference sequence).

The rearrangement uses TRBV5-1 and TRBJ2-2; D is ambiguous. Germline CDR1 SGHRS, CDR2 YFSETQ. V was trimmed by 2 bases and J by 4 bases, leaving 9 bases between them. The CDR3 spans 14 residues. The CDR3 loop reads CASSFSPSTGELFF. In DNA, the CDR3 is TGCGCCAGCAGCTTCAGCCCTTCCACCGGGGAGCTGTTTTTT.

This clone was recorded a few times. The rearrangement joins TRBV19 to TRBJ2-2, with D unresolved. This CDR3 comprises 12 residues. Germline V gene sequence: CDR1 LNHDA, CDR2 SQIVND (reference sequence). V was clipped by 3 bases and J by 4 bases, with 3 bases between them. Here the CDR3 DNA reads TGTGCCAGTAGTATGATCACCGGGGAGCTGTTTTTT. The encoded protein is CASSMITGELFF.

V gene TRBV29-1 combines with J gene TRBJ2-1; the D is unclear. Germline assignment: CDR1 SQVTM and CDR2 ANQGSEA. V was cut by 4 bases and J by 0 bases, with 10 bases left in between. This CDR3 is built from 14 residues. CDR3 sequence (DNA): TGCAGCGTTGTCGGTACGAGCTCCTACAATGAGCAGTTCTTC. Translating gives CSVVGTSSYNEQFF.

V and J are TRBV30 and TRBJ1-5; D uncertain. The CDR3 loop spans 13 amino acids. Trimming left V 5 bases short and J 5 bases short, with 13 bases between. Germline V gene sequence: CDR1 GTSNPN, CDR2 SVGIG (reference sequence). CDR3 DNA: TGTGCCTGGGGGTACACAAGAGATCAGCCCCAGCATTTT. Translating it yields CAWGYTRDQPQHF.

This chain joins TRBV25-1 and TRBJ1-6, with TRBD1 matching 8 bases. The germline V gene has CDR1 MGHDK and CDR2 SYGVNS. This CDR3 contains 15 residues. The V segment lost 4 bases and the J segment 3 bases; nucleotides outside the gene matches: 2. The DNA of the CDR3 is TGTGCCAGCAGTGCAGGGGGCAACTATAATTCACCCCTCCACTTT. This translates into CASSAGGNYNSPLHF.

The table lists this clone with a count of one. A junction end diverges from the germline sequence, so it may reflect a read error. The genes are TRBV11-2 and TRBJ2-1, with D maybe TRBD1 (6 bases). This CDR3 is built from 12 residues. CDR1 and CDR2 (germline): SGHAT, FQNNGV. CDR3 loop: CASSLGLGAPLF. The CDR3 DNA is TGTGCCAGCAGCTTAGGATTGGGGGCCCCCCTCTTC.

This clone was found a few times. The CDR3 DNA follows: TGTGCCAGCAGCGGGGGGGCGATGTCCTACGAGCAGTACTTC. Amino acid sequence: CASSGGAMSYEQYF. The V gene is TRBV6-6, the J gene TRBJ2-7; 8 bases are a match to TRBD2. CDR3 length equals 14 residues. Germline loops: CDR1 MNHNY, CDR2 SVGAGI (reference sequence). J gave up 1 base and V 6 bases, and 5 bases lay outside the gene matches.

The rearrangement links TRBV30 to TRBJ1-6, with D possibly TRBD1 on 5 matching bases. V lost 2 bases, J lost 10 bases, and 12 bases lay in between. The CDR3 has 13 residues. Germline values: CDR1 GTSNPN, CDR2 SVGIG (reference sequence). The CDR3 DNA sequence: TGTGCCTGGAGTCTGGGGCCTATCTCACCCCTCCACTTT. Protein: CAWSLGPISPLHF. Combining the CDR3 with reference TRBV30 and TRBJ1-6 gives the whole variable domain SQTIHQWPATLVQPVGSPLSLECTVEGTSNPNLYWYRQAAGRGLQLLFYSVGIGQISSEVPQNLSASRPQDRQFILSSKKLLLSDSGFYLCAWSLGPISPLHFGNGTRLTVT.

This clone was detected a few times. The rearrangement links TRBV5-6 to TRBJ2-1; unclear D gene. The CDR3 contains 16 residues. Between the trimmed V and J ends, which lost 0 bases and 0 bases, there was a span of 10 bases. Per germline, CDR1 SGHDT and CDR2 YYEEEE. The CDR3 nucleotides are TGTGCCAGCAGCTTGGGACGGACGAGCTCCTACAATGAGCAGTTCTTC. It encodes CASSLGRTSSYNEQFF.

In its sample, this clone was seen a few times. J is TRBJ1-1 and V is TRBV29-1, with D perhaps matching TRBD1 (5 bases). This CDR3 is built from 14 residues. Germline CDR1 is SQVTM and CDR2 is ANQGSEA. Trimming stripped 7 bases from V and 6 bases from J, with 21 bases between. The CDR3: CSGGPVPTGPEAFF. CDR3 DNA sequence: TGCAGCGGGGGTCCAGTCCCAACGGGACCTGAAGCTTTCTTT.

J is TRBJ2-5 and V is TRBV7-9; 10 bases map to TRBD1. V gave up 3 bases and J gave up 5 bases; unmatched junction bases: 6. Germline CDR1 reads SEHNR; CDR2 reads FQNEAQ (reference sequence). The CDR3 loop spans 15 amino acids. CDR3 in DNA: TGTGCCAGCAGCTTGACAGGGGGCGCGGAGGAGACCCAGTACTTC. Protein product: CASSLTGGAEETQYF.

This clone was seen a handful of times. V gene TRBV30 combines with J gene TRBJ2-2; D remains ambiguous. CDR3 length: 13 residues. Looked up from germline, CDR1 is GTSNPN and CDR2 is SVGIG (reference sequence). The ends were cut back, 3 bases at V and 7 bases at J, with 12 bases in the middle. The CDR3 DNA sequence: TGTGCCTGGAGCCGGTACTCTCACGGGGAGCTGTTTTTT. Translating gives CAWSRYSHGELFF.

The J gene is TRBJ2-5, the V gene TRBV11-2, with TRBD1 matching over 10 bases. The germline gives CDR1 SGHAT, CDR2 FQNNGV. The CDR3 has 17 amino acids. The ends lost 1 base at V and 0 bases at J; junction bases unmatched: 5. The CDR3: CASSLVGTGAYQETQYF. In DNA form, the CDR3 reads TGTGCCAGCAGCTTAGTCGGGACAGGGGCTTACCAAGAGACCCAGTACTTC.

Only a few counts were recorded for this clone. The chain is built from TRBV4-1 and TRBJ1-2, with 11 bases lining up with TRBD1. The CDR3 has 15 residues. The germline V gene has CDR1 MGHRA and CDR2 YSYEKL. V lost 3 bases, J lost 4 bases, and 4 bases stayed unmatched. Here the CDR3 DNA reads TGCGCCAGCAGCCACGAAGGACAGGGGGCCTATGGCTACACCTTC. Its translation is CASSHEGQGAYGYTF.

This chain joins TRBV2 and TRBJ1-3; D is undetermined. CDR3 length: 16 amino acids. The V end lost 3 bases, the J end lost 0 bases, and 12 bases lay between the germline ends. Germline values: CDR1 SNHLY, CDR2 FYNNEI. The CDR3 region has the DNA TGTGCCAGCAGTGACTTCAGAACTAGCTCTGGAAACACCATATATTTT. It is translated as CASSDFRTSSGNTIYF.

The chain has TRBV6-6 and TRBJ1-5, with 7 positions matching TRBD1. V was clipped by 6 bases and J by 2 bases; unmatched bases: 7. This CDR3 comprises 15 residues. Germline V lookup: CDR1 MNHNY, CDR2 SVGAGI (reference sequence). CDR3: CASRITGVGNQPQHF. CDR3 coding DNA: TGTGCCAGCAGAATCACAGGGGTGGGCAATCAGCCCCAGCATTTT.

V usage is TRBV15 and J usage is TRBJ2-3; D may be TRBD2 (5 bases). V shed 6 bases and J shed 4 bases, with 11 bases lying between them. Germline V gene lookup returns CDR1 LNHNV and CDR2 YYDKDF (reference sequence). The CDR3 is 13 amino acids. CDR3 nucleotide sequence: TGTGCCACCAGGGAGGTTAACGCAGATACGCAGTATTTT. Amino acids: CATREVNADTQYF.

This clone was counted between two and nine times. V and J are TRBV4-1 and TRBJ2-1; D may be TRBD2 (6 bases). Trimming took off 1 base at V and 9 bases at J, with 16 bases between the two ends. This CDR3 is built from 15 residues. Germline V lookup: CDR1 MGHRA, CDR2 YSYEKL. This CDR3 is CASSQGVSGLIEQFF. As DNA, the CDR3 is TGCGCCAGCAGCCAAGGCGTTAGCGGTCTGATTGAGCAGTTCTTC.